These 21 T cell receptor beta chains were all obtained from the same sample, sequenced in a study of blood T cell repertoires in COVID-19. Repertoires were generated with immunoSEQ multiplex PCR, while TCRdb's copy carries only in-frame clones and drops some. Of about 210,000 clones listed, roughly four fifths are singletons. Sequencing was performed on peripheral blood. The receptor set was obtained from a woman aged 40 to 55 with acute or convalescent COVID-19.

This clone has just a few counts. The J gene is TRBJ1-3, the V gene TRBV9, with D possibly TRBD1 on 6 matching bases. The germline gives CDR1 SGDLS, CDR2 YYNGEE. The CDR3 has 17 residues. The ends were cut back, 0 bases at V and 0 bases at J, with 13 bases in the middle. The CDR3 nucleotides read TGTGCCAGCAGCGTAGCGACAGGCAGACTCTCTGGAAACACCATATATTTT. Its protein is CASSVATGRLSGNTIYF.

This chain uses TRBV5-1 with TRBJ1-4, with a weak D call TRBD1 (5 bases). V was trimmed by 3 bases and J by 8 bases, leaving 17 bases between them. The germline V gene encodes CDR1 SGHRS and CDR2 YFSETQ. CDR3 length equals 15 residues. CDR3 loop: CASSSTTGGLEKLFF. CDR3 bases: TGCGCCAGCAGCTCAACTACAGGTGGTTTAGAAAAACTGTTTTTT.

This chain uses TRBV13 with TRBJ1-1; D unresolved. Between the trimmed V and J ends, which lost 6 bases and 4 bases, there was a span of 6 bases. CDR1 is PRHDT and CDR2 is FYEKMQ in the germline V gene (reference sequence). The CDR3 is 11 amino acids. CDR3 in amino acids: CASRLATEAFF. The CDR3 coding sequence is TGTGCCAGCAGGTTGGCCACTGAAGCTTTCTTT.

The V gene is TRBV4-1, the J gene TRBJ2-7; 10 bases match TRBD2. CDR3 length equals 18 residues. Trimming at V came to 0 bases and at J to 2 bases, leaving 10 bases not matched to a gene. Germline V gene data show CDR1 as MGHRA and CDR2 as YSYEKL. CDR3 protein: CASSQEPSGSRNPYEQYF. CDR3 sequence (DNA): TGCGCCAGCAGCCAAGAGCCTAGCGGGAGTAGGAATCCCTACGAGCAGTACTTC.

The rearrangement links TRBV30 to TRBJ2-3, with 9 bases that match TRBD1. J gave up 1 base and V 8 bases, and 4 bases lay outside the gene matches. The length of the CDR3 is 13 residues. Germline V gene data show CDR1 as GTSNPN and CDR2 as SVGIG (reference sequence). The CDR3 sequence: CAHRQGGTDTQYF. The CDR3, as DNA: TGTGCCCACCGACAGGGGGGCACAGATACGCAGTATTTT.

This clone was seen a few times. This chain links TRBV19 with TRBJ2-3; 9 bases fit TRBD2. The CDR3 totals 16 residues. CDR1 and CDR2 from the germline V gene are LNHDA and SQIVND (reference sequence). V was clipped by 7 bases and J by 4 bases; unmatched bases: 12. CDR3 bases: TGTGCCAGTAAGGGGCTCCTTAGCGGGAGCTCAGATACGCAGTATTTT. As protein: CASKGLLSGSSDTQYF.

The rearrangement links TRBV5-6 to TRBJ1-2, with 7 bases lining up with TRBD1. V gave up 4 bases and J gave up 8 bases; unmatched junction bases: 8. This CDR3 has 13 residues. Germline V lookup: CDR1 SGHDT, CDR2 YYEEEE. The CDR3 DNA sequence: TGTGCCAGCAGCCCGGGACAGTTAGGCGGCTACACCTTC. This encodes CASSPGQLGGYTF.

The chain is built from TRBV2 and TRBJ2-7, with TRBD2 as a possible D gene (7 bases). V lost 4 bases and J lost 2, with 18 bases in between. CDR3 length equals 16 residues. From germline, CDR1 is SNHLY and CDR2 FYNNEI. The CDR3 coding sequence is TGTGCCAGCAGTGGAATGGGGGGGGCCGTCCCCTACGAGCAGTACTTC. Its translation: CASSGMGGAVPYEQYF.

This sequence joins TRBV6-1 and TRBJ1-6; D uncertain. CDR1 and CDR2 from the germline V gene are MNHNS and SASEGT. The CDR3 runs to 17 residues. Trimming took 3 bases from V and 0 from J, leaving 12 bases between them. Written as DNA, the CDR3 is TGTGCCAGCAGTGATAGAGGCGAACGCTCCTATAATTCACCCCTCCACTTT. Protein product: CASSDRGERSYNSPLHF.

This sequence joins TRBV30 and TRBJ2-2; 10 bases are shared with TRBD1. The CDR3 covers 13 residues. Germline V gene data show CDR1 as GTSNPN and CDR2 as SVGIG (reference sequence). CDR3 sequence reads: CATGTGVTGELFF. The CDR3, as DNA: TGTGCAACCGGGACAGGGGTGACCGGGGAGCTGTTTTTT.

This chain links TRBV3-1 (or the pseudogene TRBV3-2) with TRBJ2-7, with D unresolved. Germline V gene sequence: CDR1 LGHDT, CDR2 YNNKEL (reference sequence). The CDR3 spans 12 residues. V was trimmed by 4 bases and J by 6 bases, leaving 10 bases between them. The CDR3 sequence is CASSPSPFEQYF. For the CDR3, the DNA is TGTGCCAGCAGCCCAAGCCCTTTCGAGCAGTACTTC.

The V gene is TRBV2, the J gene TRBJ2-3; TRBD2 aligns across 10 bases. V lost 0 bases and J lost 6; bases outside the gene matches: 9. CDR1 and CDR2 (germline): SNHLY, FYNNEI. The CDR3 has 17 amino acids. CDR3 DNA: TGTGCCAGCAGTGAAGCGGCCCTAGCGGGAGCTAGGGATACGCAGTATTTT. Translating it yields CASSEAALAGARDTQYF.

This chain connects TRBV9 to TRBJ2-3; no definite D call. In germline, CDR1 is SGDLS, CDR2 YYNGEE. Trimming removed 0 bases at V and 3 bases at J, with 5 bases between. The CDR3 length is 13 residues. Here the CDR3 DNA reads TGTGCCAGCAGCGTAGTGGAGACAGATACGCAGTATTTT. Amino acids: CASSVVETDTQYF.

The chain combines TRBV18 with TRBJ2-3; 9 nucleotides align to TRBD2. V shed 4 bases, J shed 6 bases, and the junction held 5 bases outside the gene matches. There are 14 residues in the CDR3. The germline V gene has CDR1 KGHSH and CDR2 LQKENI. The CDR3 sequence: CASSLVAGADTQYF. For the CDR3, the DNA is TGTGCCAGCTCACTGGTAGCGGGAGCGGATACGCAGTATTTT. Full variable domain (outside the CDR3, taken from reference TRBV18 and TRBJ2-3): NAGVMQNPRHLVRRRGQEARLRCSPMKGHSHVYWYRQLPEEGLKFMVYLQKENIIDESGMPKERFSAEFPKEGPSILRIQQVVRGDSAAYFCASSLVAGADTQYFGPGTRLTVL.

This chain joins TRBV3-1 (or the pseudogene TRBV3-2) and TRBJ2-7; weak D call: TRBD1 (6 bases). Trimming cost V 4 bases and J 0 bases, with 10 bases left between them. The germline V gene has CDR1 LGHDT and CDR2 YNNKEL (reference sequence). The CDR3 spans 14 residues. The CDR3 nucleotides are TGTGCCAGCAGCCTAAACAGGGTCTCCTACGAGCAGTACTTC. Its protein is CASSLNRVSYEQYF.

Written as DNA, the CDR3 is TGTGCCAGTAGCTTCAAGGCGGGGAACACTGAAGCTTTCTTT. Encoded protein: CASSFKAGNTEAFF. The chain combines TRBV19 with TRBJ1-1, with no clear D. V dropped 6 bases and J dropped 1 base, with 12 bases sitting between them. Germline V CDR1 and CDR2: LNHDA, SQIVND (reference sequence). This CDR3 is 14 amino acids long. Full variable domain (rest looked up from reference TRBV19 and TRBJ1-1): DGGITQSPKYLFRKEGQNVTLSCEQNLNHDAMYWYRQDPGQGLRLIYYSQIVNDFQKGDIAEGYSVSREKKESFPLTVTSAQKNPTAFYLCASSFKAGNTEAFFGQGTRLTVV.

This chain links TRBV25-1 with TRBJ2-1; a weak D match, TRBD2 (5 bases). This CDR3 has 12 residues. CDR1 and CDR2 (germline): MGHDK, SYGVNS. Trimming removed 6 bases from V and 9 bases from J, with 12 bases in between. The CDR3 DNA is TGTGCCAGCAGCTCCGGGGTGGGTGAGCAGTTCTTC. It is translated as CASSSGVGEQFF.

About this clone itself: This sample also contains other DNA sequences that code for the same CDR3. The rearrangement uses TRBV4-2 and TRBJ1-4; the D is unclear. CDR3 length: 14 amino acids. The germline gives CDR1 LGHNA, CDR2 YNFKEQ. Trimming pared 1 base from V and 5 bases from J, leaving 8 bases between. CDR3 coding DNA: TGTGCCAGCAGCCAAGGGCGGGCGAATGAAAAACTGTTTTTT. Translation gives CASSQGRANEKLFF.

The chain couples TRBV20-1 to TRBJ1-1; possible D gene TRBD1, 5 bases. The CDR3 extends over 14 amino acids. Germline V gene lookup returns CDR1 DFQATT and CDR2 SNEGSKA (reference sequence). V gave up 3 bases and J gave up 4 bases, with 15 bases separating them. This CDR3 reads CSASRVGERTEAFF. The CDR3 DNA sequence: TGCAGTGCTAGTCGCGTAGGGGAACGCACTGAAGCTTTCTTT.

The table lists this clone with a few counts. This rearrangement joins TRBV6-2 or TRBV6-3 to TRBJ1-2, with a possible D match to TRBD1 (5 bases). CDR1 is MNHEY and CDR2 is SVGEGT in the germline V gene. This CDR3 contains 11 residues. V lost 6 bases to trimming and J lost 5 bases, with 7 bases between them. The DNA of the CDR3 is TGTGCCAGCAGCTCAGGGTATGGCTACACCTTC. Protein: CASSSGYGYTF.

The CDR3 is CASSYRSTGKSNQPQHF. The CDR3 DNA sequence: TGTGCCAGCAGCTATAGGAGCACAGGGAAGAGCAATCAGCCCCAGCATTTT. The chain is built from TRBV5-6 and TRBJ1-5; possibly TRBD1 for D (6 bases). V was trimmed by 3 bases and J by 1 base, leaving 17 bases between them. This CDR3 is 17 amino acids long. Germline V gene data show CDR1 as SGHDT and CDR2 as YYEEEE.